Listed here are 23 T cell receptor beta chains from one sample, sequenced in a study of T cell repertoires in cytomegalovirus infection. Each CDR3 protein gets one entry after TCRdb re-called the reads with MiXCR. The table lists some 440,000 distinct CDR3 sequences, approximately 30% of them singletons. The material sequenced was PBMCs. These receptors all stem from a human donor in good health (CMV status not recorded). Some clones in this sample may be carry-over from other donors' samples.

There are a few counts of this clonotype. V usage is TRBV6-8 and J usage is TRBJ2-3; possibly TRBD2 for D (6 bases). Germline CDR1 is MNHGY and CDR2 is SAAAGT. V was trimmed by 4 bases and J by 2 bases, leaving 16 bases between them. The CDR3 extends over 16 amino acids. In nucleotides, the CDR3 is TGTGCCAGCAGTTCGTATCTTAGCGGACCCACAGATACGCAGTATTTT. This codes for CASSSYLSGPTDTQYF.

CDR3 sequence reads: CASSLRGGEQFF. DNA for the CDR3: TGTGCCAGCAGCTTACGGGGGGGTGAGCAGTTCTTC. The V gene is TRBV7-2, the J gene TRBJ2-1; 8 nucleotides agree with TRBD2. Germline CDR1 SGHTA, CDR2 FQGNSA. V lost 2 bases to trimming and J lost 9 bases; unmatched junction nucleotides: 0. This CDR3 has 12 residues. The whole variable domain, remainder taken from reference TRBV7-2 and TRBJ2-1, is GAGVSQSPSNKVTEKGKDVELRCDPISGHTALYWYRQSLGQGLEFLIYFQGNSAPDKSGLPSDRFSAERTGGSVSTLTIQRTQQEDSAVYLCASSLRGGEQFFGPGTRLTVL.

The J gene is TRBJ2-3, the V gene TRBV28; D call uncertain. CDR3 length: 16 residues. CDR1 is MDHEN and CDR2 is SYDVKM in the germline V gene. V lost 7 bases and J 2 bases, leaving 19 bases between the germline ends. CDR3 sequence: CASIAFLTDPTDTQYF. The CDR3 coding sequence is TGTGCCAGCATTGCCTTCCTAACTGACCCCACAGATACGCAGTATTTT.

This clonotype was counted at least ten times. The J gene is TRBJ2-6, the V gene TRBV4-3; 7 positions agree with TRBD1. This CDR3 is built from 17 residues. The trim removed 1 base at V and 0 bases at J, leaving 3 bases unmatched. The germline V gene has CDR1 LGHNA and CDR2 YSLEER. CDR3 sequence (DNA): TGCGCCAGCAGCCAAGGGGACAGCTCCTCTGGGGCCAACGTCCTGACTTTC. Protein sequence: CASSQGDSSSGANVLTF.

This clonotype was counted a few times. The rearrangement joins TRBV10-2 to TRBJ1-6, with TRBD1 identical over 9 bases. V shed 6 bases, J shed 8 bases, and the junction held 2 bases outside the gene matches. Germline values: CDR1 WSHSY, CDR2 SAAADI. The CDR3 runs to 13 residues. CDR3 sequence: CASRGQGDSPLHF. The CDR3 region has the DNA TGCGCCAGCAGGGGACAGGGCGATTCACCCCTCCACTTT.

For this clonotype: This clone may be a read error of a much larger clone one base away. Because the CDR3 is missing its conserved closing phenylalanine or tryptophan, this is likely a read error. This chain joins TRBV12-3 or TRBV12-4 and TRBJ2-1, with TRBD2 matching 9 bases. The CDR3 has 15 residues. V lost 4 bases to trimming and J lost 12 bases; unmatched junction nucleotides: 13. The CDR3 sequence: CASSWGLAGPLGQFL. The CDR3 nucleotides are TGTGCCAGCAGTTGGGGCCTAGCGGGGCCCCTCGGGCAGTTCTTA.

The rearrangement joins TRBV6-6 to TRBJ2-3; unclear D gene. Germline CDR1 is MNHNY and CDR2 is SVGAGI (reference sequence). The germline V and J ends were trimmed by 2 bases and 2 bases, with 14 bases remaining between them. The CDR3 sequence is 16 residues long. This chain's CDR3 is CASSYPQGPHTDTQYF. As DNA, the CDR3 is TGTGCCAGCAGTTACCCCCAAGGGCCTCACACAGATACGCAGTATTTT.

This sequence joins TRBV5-6 and TRBJ2-7, with D possibly being TRBD2 (6 bases). CDR3 size: 15 residues. V lost 0 bases and J 6 bases, leaving 16 bases between the germline ends. From germline, CDR1 is SGHDT and CDR2 YYEEEE. The CDR3 nucleotides read TGTGCCAGCAGCTTGGAGGGAGGAGGGGTCACCGAGCAGTACTTC. This gives the protein CASSLEGGGVTEQYF. The variable domain in full, completed from reference TRBV5-6 and TRBJ2-7, reads DAGVTQSPTHLIKTRGQQVTLRCSPKSGHDTVSWYQQALGQGPQFIFQYYEEEERQRGNFPDRFSGHQFPNYSSELNVNALLLGDSALYLCASSLEGGGVTEQYFGPGTRLTVT.

Comment on this clonotype: One end of the junction is discordant with germline, which a read error may explain. V usage is TRBV4-1 and J usage is TRBJ1-2; D perhaps matches TRBD1 (6 bases). Looked up from germline, CDR1 is MGHRA and CDR2 is YSYEKL. The CDR3 consists of 14 residues. In DNA, the CDR3 is TGCTCCAGCAGCCAAGAGGAAAGGGGGGGTGGCTACACCTTC. It is translated as CSSSQEERGGGYTF.

For this clonotype: A clone one base away is much larger, so this may be a read error. The chain recombines TRBV7-2 with TRBJ2-5; TRBD2 aligns across 13 bases. This CDR3 region has 17 residues. In germline, CDR1 is SGHTA, CDR2 FQGNSA. J lost 5 bases, V lost 3 bases, and 9 bases had no gene match. CDR3 amino acids: CASSFPELAGGLETQYF. The DNA of the CDR3 is TGTGCCAGCAGCTTCCCCGAACTAGCGGGGGGGCTGGAGACCCAGTACTTC.

This clonotype was observed many times. The CDR3 loop reads CASSRQGNTGELFF. For the CDR3, the DNA is TGTGCCAGCAGCCGTCAGGGGAACACCGGGGAGCTGTTTTTT. The chain joins TRBV7-2 to TRBJ2-2; D is possibly TRBD1 (5 bases). Germline V CDR1 and CDR2: SGHTA, FQGNSA. CDR3 length: 14 residues. V was clipped by 5 bases and J by 1 base, with 8 bases between them.

This clonotype was observed at least ten times. The chain carries TRBV7-9 and TRBJ2-5; D remains ambiguous. Per germline, CDR1 SEHNR and CDR2 FQNEAQ (reference sequence). V was cut by 5 bases and J by 13 bases, with 32 bases left in between. The CDR3 loop spans 17 amino acids. The CDR3 DNA sequence: TGTGCCAGCAGCGGATCCCCCCCCCGGCACGGGCCGCCCTTCCCGTACTTC. It is translated as CASSGSPPRHGPPFPYF.

The V and J genes are TRBV6-1 and TRBJ1-6; perhaps TRBD1 as D (5 bases). The V end lost 5 bases, the J end lost 0 bases, and 20 bases lay between the germline ends. This CDR3 region has 19 residues. CDR1 MNHNS and CDR2 SASEGT come from the germline V gene. The CDR3 here is CASSLGGGGPFSYNSPLHF. The CDR3 DNA reads TGTGCCAGCAGTTTGGGGGGGGGAGGGCCCTTCTCCTATAATTCACCCCTCCACTTT.

This clonotype has more than one count but fewer than ten. The rearrangement joins TRBV6-6 to TRBJ1-5; 10 bases are shared with TRBD1. Germline V gene data show CDR1 as MNHNY and CDR2 as SVGAGI (reference sequence). There are 18 residues in the CDR3. V shed 6 bases, J shed 2 bases, and the junction held 13 bases outside the gene matches. In nucleotides, the CDR3 is TGTGCCAGCAGCACCGGGACAGGGGCCCCCGGGGGCAATCAGCCCCAGCATTTT. Amino acids: CASSTGTGAPGGNQPQHF.

With respect to this clonotype: This CDR3 fails to terminate in the conserved phenylalanine or tryptophan, so it likely reflects a read error. CDR3 loop: CSAIWHRGNSPLHL. CDR3 nucleotides: TGCAGTGCTATTTGGCACAGGGGAAATTCACCCCTCCACCTT. This chain uses TRBV20-1 with TRBJ1-6; 7 bases are shared with TRBD1. CDR1 and CDR2 (germline): DFQATT, SNEGSKA (reference sequence). V dropped 4 bases and J dropped 7; count of bases not matched to a gene: 7. This CDR3 is built from 14 residues.

The rearrangement joins TRBV5-1 to TRBJ2-5, with unresolved D. CDR3 length: 15 amino acids. CDR1 SGHRS and CDR2 YFSETQ come from the germline V gene. V lost 3 bases and J 0 bases, leaving 12 bases between the germline ends. DNA of the CDR3: TGCGCCAGCAGCTGGGCGCGAGCGTACCAAGAGACCCAGTACTTC. Translated: CASSWARAYQETQYF.

V is TRBV12-3 or TRBV12-4 and J is TRBJ2-3, with 7 positions matching TRBD2. Germline trimming cut 3 bases from V and 4 bases from J; bases unmatched to any gene: 7. There are 15 residues in the CDR3. In nucleotides, the CDR3 is TGTGCCAGCAGTTTTGCCTCCGGGAGGTCAGATACGCAGTATTTT. It codes for CASSFASGRSDTQYF.

This clonotype occurred many times. V and J are TRBV28 and TRBJ1-2, with unresolved D. CDR1 is MDHEN, CDR2 SYDVKM, per germline. This CDR3 region has 12 residues. Trimming took off 1 base at V and 4 bases at J, with 4 bases between the two ends. The CDR3 nucleotides read TGTGCCAGCAGTTTATCCGGCTATGGCTACACCTTC. Translated: CASSLSGYGYTF.

This clonotype was recorded at least ten times. The J gene is TRBJ2-3, the V gene TRBV12-3 or TRBV12-4; 11 bases align to TRBD1. This CDR3 is built from 16 residues. The V and J ends lost 3 bases and 4 bases, in that order; junction bases with no gene match: 6. CDR3 bases: TGTGCCAGCAGTTTTCCTGGGGGACAGGGGGCAGATACGCAGTATTTT. Its protein is CASSFPGGQGADTQYF.

The chain employs TRBV19 and TRBJ1-1; D not resolved. The CDR3 sequence is 13 residues long. The germline V gene has CDR1 LNHDA and CDR2 SQIVND (reference sequence). V lost 1 base to trimming and J lost 4 bases, with 7 bases between them. The DNA for the CDR3 is TGTGCCAGTAGTATAGCCCAGACCACTGAAGCTTTCTTT. Protein: CASSIAQTTEAFF.

This clonotype was counted once. This chain's CDR3 is CASSQDLGGGANVLTF. The CDR3 DNA is TGCGCCAGCAGCCAAGATTTGGGGGGAGGGGCCAACGTCCTGACTTTC. The rearrangement uses TRBV4-1 and TRBJ2-6, with D maybe TRBD2 (6 bases). The ends were cut back, 0 bases at V and 4 bases at J, with 10 bases in the middle. The germline V gene encodes CDR1 MGHRA and CDR2 YSYEKL. The CDR3 has 16 residues.

The CDR3 sequence is CASTYRGRTDTQYF. The CDR3 DNA sequence: TGTGCCAGCACCTACAGGGGCCGCACAGATACGCAGTATTTT. The rearrangement joins TRBV28 to TRBJ2-3; TRBD1 matches at 7 bases. Germline V gives CDR1 MDHEN, CDR2 SYDVKM. V trimming: 7 bases; J trimming: 1 base; junction bases outside the gene matches: 5. The CDR3 has 14 amino acids.

The rearrangement uses TRBV5-3 and TRBJ2-6, with no clear D. TRBV5-3 is labeled an ORF, and its function is uncertain. The CDR3 spans 14 residues. V lost 4 bases and J 1 base, leaving 6 bases between the germline ends. The CDR3 sequence is CARSPWSGANVLTF. The CDR3 coding sequence is TGTGCCAGAAGCCCTTGGTCTGGGGCCAACGTCCTGACTTTC.